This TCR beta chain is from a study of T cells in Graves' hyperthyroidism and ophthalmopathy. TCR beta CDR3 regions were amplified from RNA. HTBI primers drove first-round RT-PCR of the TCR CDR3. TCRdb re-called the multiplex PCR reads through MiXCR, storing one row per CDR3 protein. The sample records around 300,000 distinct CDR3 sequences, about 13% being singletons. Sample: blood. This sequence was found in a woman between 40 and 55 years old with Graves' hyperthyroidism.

The CDR3 DNA follows: TGTGCCAGCAGCTCAGCGACTAGCGGGAACACAGATACGCAGTATTTT. It specifies CASSSATSGNTDTQYF. The chain uses TRBV7-9 and TRBJ2-3; TRBD2 matches at 11 bases. V lost 4 bases, J lost 2 bases, and 5 bases stayed unmatched. Germline CDR1 is SEHNR and CDR2 is FQNEAQ (reference sequence). The CDR3 spans 16 residues.